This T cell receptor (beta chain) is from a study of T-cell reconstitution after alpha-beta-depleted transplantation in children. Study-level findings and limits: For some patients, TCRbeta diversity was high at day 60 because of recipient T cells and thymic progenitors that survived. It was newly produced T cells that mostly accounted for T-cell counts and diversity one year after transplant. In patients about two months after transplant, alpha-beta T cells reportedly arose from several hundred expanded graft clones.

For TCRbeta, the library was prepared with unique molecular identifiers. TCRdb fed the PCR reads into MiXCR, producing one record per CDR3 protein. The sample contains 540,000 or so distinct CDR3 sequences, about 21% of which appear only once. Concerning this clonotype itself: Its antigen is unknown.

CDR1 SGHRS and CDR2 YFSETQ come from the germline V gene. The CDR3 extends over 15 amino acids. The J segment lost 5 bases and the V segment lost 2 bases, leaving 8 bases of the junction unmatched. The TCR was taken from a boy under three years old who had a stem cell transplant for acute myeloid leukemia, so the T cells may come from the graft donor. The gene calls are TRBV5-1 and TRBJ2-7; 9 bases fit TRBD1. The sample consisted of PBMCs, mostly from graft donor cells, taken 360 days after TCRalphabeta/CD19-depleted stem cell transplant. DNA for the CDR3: TGCGCCAGCAGCTTACCGGGACAGGGAAATGACGAGCAGTACTTC. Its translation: CASSLPGQGNDEQYF.